This section outlines one TCR beta chain sequence together with its context. This record comes from a study of control samples from healthy donors and cancer patients. Using immunoSEQ multiplex PCR, the repertoire was profiled, and TCRdb retains in-frame clones only, with some absent. The repertoire holds more than 85,000 clones, with about 88% as singletons. This CDR3 region has 15 residues. V shed 4 bases and J shed 0 bases, with 10 bases lying between them. Germline values: CDR1 SGHRS, CDR2 YFSETQ. Input material: PBMCs. V is TRBV5-1 and J is TRBJ1-4, with D unresolved. The TCR originated in a man between 65 and 85 years old with lung cancer. DNA for the CDR3: TGCGCCAGCAGCCTGGACGGTGCAACTAATGAAAAACTGTTTTTT. Amino acid sequence: CASSLDGATNEKLFF. The full variable domain, its missing parts supplied by reference TRBV5-1 and TRBJ1-4, is KAGVTQTPRYLIKTRGQQVTLSCSPISGHRSVSWYQQTPGQGLQFLFEYFSETQRNKGNFPGRFSGRQFSNSRSEMNVSTLELGDSALYLCASSLDGATNEKLFFGSGTQLSVL.